These 21 T cell receptor beta chains were sequenced from one sample in a study of ipilimumab plus nivolumab after autologous stem cell transplantation. Assay: immunoSEQ multiplex PCR; the TCRdb copy retains only in-frame clones and omits some. The sample has 77,000 or so clones, around 80% seen once. The source was PBMCs, collected in a trial of ipilimumab plus nivolumab as post-transplant consolidation. Receptors originate from a male donor with diffuse large B-cell lymphoma.

CDR3 nucleotide sequence: TGTGCCAGCAGTTCACCTGACCGGTTCTACGAGCAGTACTTC. It yields the protein CASSSPDRFYEQYF. V gene TRBV28 combines with J gene TRBJ2-7; D not resolved. The CDR3 has 14 residues. From germline, CDR1 is MDHEN and CDR2 SYDVKM. Trimming took off 4 bases at V and 3 bases at J, with 13 bases between the two ends.

V usage is TRBV19 and J usage is TRBJ2-2; 10 bases fit TRBD2. The CDR3 totals 19 residues. From germline, CDR1 is LNHDA and CDR2 SQIVND (reference sequence). J gave up 3 bases and V 3 bases, and 13 bases lay outside the gene matches. The CDR3 bases are TGTGCCAGTAGTATCTTGGGGAATAGCGGGGGGACACACACCGGGGAGCTGTTTTTT. Translating gives CASSILGNSGGTHTGELFF.

V and J are TRBV7-2 and TRBJ2-3; D might be TRBD1 (6 bases). Germline loops: CDR1 SGHTA, CDR2 FQGNSA. The CDR3 contains 15 residues. V lost 6 bases and J lost 2, with 15 bases in between. In nucleotides, the CDR3 is TGTGCCAGCAGAGATCCACAGGGCCCCACAGATACGCAGTATTTT. This sequence encodes CASRDPQGPTDTQYF.

The V gene is TRBV10-3, the J gene TRBJ1-3; a possible D gene is TRBD1 (5 bases). Per germline, CDR1 ENHRY and CDR2 SYGVKD. This CDR3 region has 14 residues. Trimming pared 6 bases from V and 2 bases from J, leaving 11 bases between. The CDR3 sequence is CAIREGAAGNTIYF. The DNA for the CDR3 is TGTGCCATCAGGGAAGGGGCCGCTGGAAACACCATATATTTT.

The chain couples TRBV7-2 to TRBJ2-3; perhaps TRBD2 as D (6 bases). The CDR3 loop spans 15 amino acids. Germline assignment: CDR1 SGHTA and CDR2 FQGNSA. V lost 0 bases to trimming and J lost 2 bases, with 9 bases between them. The CDR3 sequence: CASSLARTTTDTQYF. In DNA form, the CDR3 reads TGTGCCAGCAGCTTAGCCCGGACTACCACAGATACGCAGTATTTT.

This sequence joins TRBV7-2 and TRBJ2-5, with D tentatively TRBD1 (5 bases). V was trimmed by 3 bases and J by 4 bases, leaving 15 bases between them. The CDR3 is 15 residues long. CDR1 and CDR2 from the germline V gene are SGHTA and FQGNSA. The CDR3: CASSLIWATGETQYF. The CDR3 DNA is TGTGCCAGCAGCTTGATTTGGGCTACAGGAGAGACCCAGTACTTC.

The chain combines TRBV5-1 with TRBJ2-7; a possible D gene is TRBD2 (5 bases). V was shortened by 0 bases and J by 7 bases, with 20 bases between the two germline ends. The CDR3 is 16 residues long. Germline V gene sequence: CDR1 SGHRS, CDR2 YFSETQ. The CDR3 protein is CASSLGTDAAGGEQYF. The CDR3 region has the DNA TGCGCCAGCAGCTTGGGGACGGATGCCGCGGGTGGGGAGCAGTACTTC.

This chain connects TRBV29-1 to TRBJ2-7; 7 nucleotides agree with TRBD1. This CDR3 contains 12 residues. The germline gives CDR1 SQVTM, CDR2 ANQGSEA. The ends lost 4 bases at V and 2 bases at J; junction bases unmatched: 2. This chain's CDR3 is CSVGQGTYEQYF. The DNA for the CDR3 is TGCAGCGTTGGACAGGGTACCTACGAGCAGTACTTC.

V is TRBV5-1 and J is TRBJ2-1, with TRBD2 matching over 8 bases. Germline V lookup: CDR1 SGHRS, CDR2 YFSETQ. This CDR3 is 15 amino acids long. V lost 4 bases to trimming and J lost 3 bases; unmatched junction nucleotides: 6. CDR3 in amino acids: CASSAAGTSYNEQFF. The CDR3 region has the DNA TGCGCCAGCAGCGCAGCCGGGACTAGCTACAATGAGCAGTTCTTC.

The rearrangement links TRBV19 to TRBJ2-7; a weak D match, TRBD2 (6 bases). V was pared by 1 base and J by 0 bases, with 7 bases between. This CDR3 has 14 residues. Germline V lookup: CDR1 LNHDA, CDR2 SQIVND (reference sequence). The CDR3 protein is CASSIAEGSYEQYF. DNA of the CDR3: TGTGCCAGTAGTATAGCGGAGGGCTCCTACGAGCAGTACTTC.

The genes are TRBV11-2 and TRBJ2-5; 9 bases fit TRBD1. The germline gives CDR1 SGHAT, CDR2 FQNNGV. CDR3 length: 14 residues. V was pared by 5 bases and J by 4 bases, with 5 bases of the junction left unmatched. CDR3 in DNA: TGTGCCAGCAGCCAGGGGACAGGGATAGAGACCCAGTACTTC. Translated, it gives CASSQGTGIETQYF.

The chain carries TRBV4-2 and TRBJ1-1; D is possibly TRBD1 (6 bases). The V gene's germline CDR1 is LGHNA and CDR2 YNFKEQ. CDR3 length equals 16 residues. Trimming pared 1 base from V and 1 base from J, leaving 13 bases between. CDR3 DNA sequence: TGTGCCAGCAGCCAAGCTGGTGGGGGGCGGAACACTGAAGCTTTCTTT. Residues: CASSQAGGGRNTEAFF.

As DNA, the CDR3 is TGTGCCAGCTCACCTGCGGGACAGGGGGGCCCAACGGGGGCCAAAAACATTCAGTACTTC. It translates to CASSPAGQGGPTGAKNIQYF. The V and J genes are TRBV18 and TRBJ2-4; TRBD1 matches at 11 bases. The length of the CDR3 is 20 residues. Germline trimming cut 3 bases from V and 1 base from J; bases unmatched to any gene: 14. Germline CDR1 is KGHSH and CDR2 is LQKENI.

The chain links TRBV6-4 to TRBJ1-1; unclear D gene. Trimming took off 4 bases at V and 2 bases at J, with 8 bases between the two ends. Looked up from germline, CDR1 is MRHNA and CDR2 is SNTAGT. The CDR3 has 13 amino acids. CDR3 nucleotides: TGTGCCAGCAGTGTCAGGTTAAACACTGAAGCTTTCTTT. Amino acid sequence: CASSVRLNTEAFF.

This chain connects TRBV19 to TRBJ1-1; D is possibly TRBD1 (5 bases). Trimming took 3 bases from V and 1 from J, leaving 9 bases between them. This CDR3 region has 14 residues. CDR1 LNHDA and CDR2 SQIVND come from the germline V gene (reference sequence). This chain's CDR3 is CASSMGVENTEAFF. The DNA of the CDR3 is TGTGCCAGTAGTATGGGGGTGGAGAACACTGAAGCTTTCTTT. The complete variable domain, with remaining parts taken from reference TRBV19 and TRBJ1-1, reads DGGITQSPKYLFRKEGQNVTLSCEQNLNHDAMYWYRQDPGQGLRLIYYSQIVNDFQKGDIAEGYSVSREKKESFPLTVTSAQKNPTAFYLCASSMGVENTEAFFGQGTRLTVV.

CDR3 region: CASSLWSRGLGEQFF. The CDR3 DNA follows: TGTGCCAGCAGCTTATGGTCCAGGGGGCTAGGCGAGCAGTTCTTC. The V and J genes are TRBV7-3 and TRBJ2-1; 8 nucleotides match TRBD1. Germline CDR1 and CDR2: SGHTA and FQGTGA. The CDR3 spans 15 residues. V was clipped by 2 bases and J by 10 bases; unmatched bases: 10.

This rearrangement joins TRBV6-6 to TRBJ2-3; D is uncertain. V gave up 2 bases and J gave up 0 bases, with 6 bases separating them. Germline V gives CDR1 MNHNY, CDR2 SVGAGI (reference sequence). This CDR3 has 14 amino acids. The CDR3 DNA is TGTGCCAGCAGTTACCGGAGTAGCACAGATACGCAGTATTTT. Its translation: CASSYRSSTDTQYF.

The V gene is TRBV7-2, the J gene TRBJ1-4, with D possibly matching TRBD1 (5 bases). The germline CDR1 and CDR2 sequences are SGHTA and FQGNSA. Trimming took off 4 bases at V and 8 bases at J, with 20 bases between the two ends. This CDR3 comprises 16 residues. The CDR3 DNA is TGTGCCAGCAGCTGGGGGGGAGGCAGGGACGGAGAAAAACTGTTTTTT. As protein: CASSWGGGRDGEKLFF.

The rearrangement uses TRBV2 and TRBJ1-2; D gene ambiguous. V was clipped by 3 bases and J by 2 bases, with 4 bases between them. This CDR3 has 12 amino acids. The germline gives CDR1 SNHLY, CDR2 FYNNEI. The DNA of the CDR3 is TGTGCCAGCAGTGACAGCAACTATGGCTACACCTTC. This sequence encodes CASSDSNYGYTF.

The chain links TRBV25-1 to TRBJ2-3, with a tentative D call TRBD1 (8 bases). This CDR3 has 16 amino acids. Per germline, CDR1 MGHDK and CDR2 SYGVNS. Trimming took 5 bases from V and 2 from J, leaving 17 bases between them. The CDR3 nucleotides read TGTGCCAGCAGTATTTCGGACAGGGACTACACAGATACGCAGTATTTT. As protein: CASSISDRDYTDTQYF.

The rearrangement joins TRBV6-1 to TRBJ2-2; D perhaps matches TRBD1 (6 bases). The CDR3 covers 15 residues. The V end lost 3 bases, the J end lost 6 bases, and 14 bases lay between the germline ends. The germline gives CDR1 MNHNS, CDR2 SASEGT. The CDR3 region has the DNA TGTGCCAGCAGTGACACAGGGTTTTGGGCCGGGGAGCTGTTTTTT. Protein sequence: CASSDTGFWAGELFF.